Listed below are T cell receptor beta chains from one sample, sequenced in a study of cytomegalovirus exposure and HLA in healthy donors. Assay: immunoSEQ multiplex PCR; the TCRdb copy retains only in-frame clones and omits some. This listing includes about 130,000 clones. Sequenced material: PBMCs. These TCRs come from a man aged 25 to 40 in good health and CMV-seronegative. The CDR3 runs from the conserved cysteine through the conserved F or W. A D gene is named only where the DNA matches it firmly.

NA 11 TRBJ2-1 TRBV28 TGTGCCAGCACCCTTGAGAATGAGCAGTTCTTC CASTLENEQFF
NA 12 TRBJ2-5 TRBV7-9 TGTGCCAGCAGCCAACTATGGGAGACCCAGTACTTC CASSQLWETQYF
NA 14 TRBJ2-7 TRBV4-1 TGCGCCAGCAGCCAAGGTACCGCTACCTACGAGCAGTACTTC CASSQGTATYEQYF
NA 13 TRBJ1-1 TRBV19 TGTGCCAGTAGTATTTGGCAGGCCACTGAAGCTTTCTTT CASSIWQATEAFF
NA 12 TRBJ1-6 TRBV28 TGTGCCAGCAGTTGGCTCAATTCACCCCTCCACTTT CASSWLNSPLHF
NA 15 TRBJ2-7 TRBV30 TGTGCCTGGAGTGTCTCAGGGGCTATCTCCTACGAGCAGTACTTC CAWSVSGAISYEQYF
TRBD2 17 TRBJ2-7 TRBV7-2 TGTGCCAGCAGCATCAGGACTAGCGGGGTGATGAACTACGAGCAGTACTTC CASSIRTSGVMNYEQYF
NA 13 TRBJ2-7 TRBV11-2 TGTGCCAGCAGCTCCCCCCCGGGGTACGAGCAGTACTTC CASSSPPGYEQYF
NA 13 TRBJ2-1 TRBV27 TGTGCCACCGGGGGTAGCTCCTACAATGAGCAGTTCTTC CATGGSSYNEQFF
NA 15 TRBJ1-2 TRBV28 TGTGCCAGCCAAACTCAACGGACAGCAGACTATGGCTACACCTTC CASQTQRTADYGYTF
NA 14 TRBJ1-2 TRBV28 TGTGCCAGCAGTTTAGCGGGGGCGCTTGCCGGCTACACCTTC CASSLAGALAGYTF
NA 17 TRBJ2-5 TRBV29-1 TGCAGCGTTGAACCGGCCTGGGGCAGACAGTACCAAGAGACCCAGTACTTC CSVEPAWGRQYQETQYF
TRBD2 15 TRBJ2-7 TRBV4-1 TGCGCCAGCAGCCAGACCGGGACTAGCTCGTACGAGCAGTACTTC CASSQTGTSSYEQYF
NA 13 TRBJ2-1 TRBV5-1 TGCGCCAGCAGGCTCTCAGGCCAGGATGAGCAGTTCTTC CASRLSGQDEQFF
NA 13 TRBJ1-1 TRBV6-5 TGTGCCAGCAGTTACGAGGAGACCACTGAAGCTTTCTTT CASSYEETTEAFF
NA 13 TRBJ1-2 TRBV4-1 TGCGCCAGCAGCCAAGATTTGGGGCAAGGCTACACCTTC CASSQDLGQGYTF
NA 14 TRBJ1-3 TRBV11-3 TGTGCCAGCAGCGCCGGGGAAGGTGGAAACACCATATATTTT CASSAGEGGNTIYF
NA 15 TRBJ2-3 TRBV5-1 TGCGCCAGCAGCTTGGTTGTGGCTAGGGGAGATACGCAGTATTTT CASSLVVARGDTQYF
NA 19 TRBJ1-2 TRBV28 TGTGCCAGCAGCCGTCCCGGGACACGTCCCAGACTCGGAAACTATGGCTACACCTTC CASSRPGTRPRLGNYGYTF
TRBD2 14 TRBJ2-1 TRBV19 TGTGCCAGTACCCCGCAGACTAGCGGGAGTGAGCAGTTCTTC CASTPQTSGSEQFF
NA 12 TRBJ2-7 TRBV7-9 TGTGCCAGCAGCTCTCGGGGCTACGAGCAGTACTTC CASSSRGYEQYF
NA 12 TRBJ2-1 TRBV4-1 TGCGCCAGCAGCCAAGATTCCTCGGAGCAGTTCTTC CASSQDSSEQFF
NA 14 TRBJ2-1 TRBV28 TGTGCCAGCAGGTCGGGACTGAGCTACAATGAGCAGTTCTTC CASRSGLSYNEQFF
TRBD2 16 TRBJ2-1 TRBV5-6 TGTGCCAGCAGATCTACCGGGACTAGCGGGACAAATGAGCAGTTCTTC CASRSTGTSGTNEQFF
NA 15 TRBJ1-1 TRBV19 TGTGCCAGTAGTATGGGGCAGGGCTTGAACACTGAAGCTTTCTTT CASSMGQGLNTEAFF
NA 12 TRBJ2-7 TRBV11-2 TGTGCCAGCAGCTTAGGGAGGGACGAGCAGTACTTC CASSLGRDEQYF
NA 14 TRBJ1-4 TRBV29-1 TGCAGCGTCTCCGGTGAGGGTCTAAATGAAAAACTGTTTTTT CSVSGEGLNEKLFF
NA 15 TRBJ1-5 TRBV30 TGTGCCTGGACCCCCCCCGGGACACTCAATCAGCCCCAGCATTTT CAWTPPGTLNQPQHF
TRBD2 15 TRBJ2-3 TRBV15 TGTGCCACCAGTAGGACTAGCGGGAGTGGAGATACGCAGTATTTT CATSRTSGSGDTQYF
NA 15 TRBJ1-3 TRBV27 TGTGCCAGCAGTTTACCGGTCACCTCTGGAAACACCATATATTTT CASSLPVTSGNTIYF
TRBD1 16 TRBJ1-1 TRBV19 TGTGCCAGTAGTTGGGGGACAGCCAACTTGAACACTGAAGCTTTCTTT CASSWGTANLNTEAFF
NA 12 TRBJ1-1 TRBV5-6 TGTGCCAGCAGCTTGAGTAGTTCTGAAGCTTTCTTT CASSLSSSEAFF
NA 15 TRBJ2-1 TRBV28 TGTGCCAACAGCCACGGGGGACGGAACTTAAATGAGCAGTTCTTC CANSHGGRNLNEQFF
NA 17 TRBJ1-6 TRBV15 TGTGCCACCAGCAGTCCCCCGGGGATCACCTATAATTCACCCCTCCACTTT CATSSPPGITYNSPLHF
TRBD1 14 TRBJ2-7 TRBV7-8 TGTGCCAGCAGCACAACAGGGGCCCTCCACGAGCAGTACTTC CASSTTGALHEQYF
TRBD1 15 TRBJ1-1 TRBV5-4 TGTGCCAGCAGCCCATCCGGGACAGCGAACACTGAAGCTTTCTTT CASSPSGTANTEAFF
TRBD1 16 TRBJ2-6 TRBV7-2 TGTGCCAGCACCAGACATACAGGGGCTGGGGCCAACGTCCTGACTTTC CASTRHTGAGANVLTF
TRBD2 18 TRBJ2-1 TRBV28 TGTGCCAGCAGTTTGCCGACTAGCGGGAGAGCAACCTACAATGAGCAGTTCTTC CASSLPTSGRATYNEQFF
NA 15 TRBJ2-3 TRBV2 TGTGCCAGCAGGGCCGGGAATCGGGGCACAGATACGCAGTATTTT CASRAGNRGTDTQYF
NA 14 TRBJ2-3 TRBV2 TGTGCCAGCAGTGAACCCCTACGTCCAGATACGCAGTATTTT CASSEPLRPDTQYF
TRBD1 12 TRBJ1-1 TRBV28 TGTGCCAGCAGGCTGGGACAGGGAACAGCTTTCTTT CASRLGQGTAFF